This T cell receptor (beta chain) derives from a study of T-cell reconstitution after alpha-beta-depleted transplantation in children. For TCRbeta, the library was prepared with unique molecular identifiers. Each CDR3 protein gets one entry after TCRdb re-called the PCR reads with MiXCR. The data contain 400,000 to 550,000 distinct CDR3 sequences, under 12% of them singletons. V shed 3 bases and J 3 bases; nucleotides not matched to a gene: 8. This CDR3 region has 17 residues. Germline lookup yields CDR1 LGHNT and CDR2 FRNRAP. Whole-study findings and limits: About two months after transplant, alpha-beta T cells reportedly came from several hundred expanded graft clones. Most T-cell counts and diversity one year after the transplant came from T cells that were newly produced. In some patients, recipient T cells and intrathymic progenitors surviving conditioning explained high day-60 diversity.

In regard to this clonotype: Its matching antigen is unknown.

The chain has TRBV12-5 and TRBJ2-3; 11 nucleotides match TRBD1. Source: PBMCs, taken before TCRalphabeta/CD19-depleted stem cell transplant. The clonotype originates from a child aged 2 to 10 with inherited bone marrow failure, due to receive a stem cell transplant. The CDR3 sequence is CASGFSMDRGRTDTQYF. The CDR3 DNA reads as TGTGCTAGTGGTTTCTCCATGGACAGGGGGCGGACAGATACGCAGTATTTT. The full variable domain, its missing parts supplied by reference TRBV12-5 and TRBJ2-3, is DARVTQTPRHKVTEMGQEVTMRCQPILGHNTVFWYRQTMMQGLELLAYFRNRAPLDDSGMPKDRFSAEMPDATLATLKIQPSEPRDSAVYFCASGFSMDRGRTDTQYFGPGTRLTVL.